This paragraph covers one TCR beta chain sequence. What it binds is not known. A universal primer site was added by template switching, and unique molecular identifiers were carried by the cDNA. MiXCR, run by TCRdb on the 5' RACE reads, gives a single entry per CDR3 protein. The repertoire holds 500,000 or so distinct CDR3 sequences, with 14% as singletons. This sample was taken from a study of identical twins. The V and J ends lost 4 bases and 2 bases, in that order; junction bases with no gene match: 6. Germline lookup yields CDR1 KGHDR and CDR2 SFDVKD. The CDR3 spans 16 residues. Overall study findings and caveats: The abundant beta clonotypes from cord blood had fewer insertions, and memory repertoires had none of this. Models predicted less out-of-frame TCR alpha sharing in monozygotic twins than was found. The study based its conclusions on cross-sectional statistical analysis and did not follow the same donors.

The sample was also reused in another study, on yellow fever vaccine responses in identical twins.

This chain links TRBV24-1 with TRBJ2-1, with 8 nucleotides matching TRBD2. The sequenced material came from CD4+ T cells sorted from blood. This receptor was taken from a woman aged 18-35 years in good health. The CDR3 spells CATSELGGRTYNEQFF. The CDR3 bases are TGTGCCACCAGTGAGCTTGGCGGGAGGACCTACAATGAGCAGTTCTTC.